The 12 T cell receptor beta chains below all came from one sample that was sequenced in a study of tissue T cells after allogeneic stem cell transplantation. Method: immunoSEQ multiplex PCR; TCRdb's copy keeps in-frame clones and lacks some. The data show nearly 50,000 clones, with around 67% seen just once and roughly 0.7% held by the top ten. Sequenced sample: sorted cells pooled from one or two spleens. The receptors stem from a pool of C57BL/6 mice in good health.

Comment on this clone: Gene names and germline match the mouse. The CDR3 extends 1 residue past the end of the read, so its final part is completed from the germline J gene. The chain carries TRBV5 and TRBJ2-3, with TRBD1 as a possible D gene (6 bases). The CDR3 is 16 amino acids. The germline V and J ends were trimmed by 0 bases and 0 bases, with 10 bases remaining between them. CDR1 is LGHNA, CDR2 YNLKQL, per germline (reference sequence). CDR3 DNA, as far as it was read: TGTGCCAGCAGCCAAGAAGGAAGGGGGAGTGCAGAAACGCTGTAT. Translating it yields CASSQEGRGSAETLY. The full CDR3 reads CASSQEGRGSAETLYF.

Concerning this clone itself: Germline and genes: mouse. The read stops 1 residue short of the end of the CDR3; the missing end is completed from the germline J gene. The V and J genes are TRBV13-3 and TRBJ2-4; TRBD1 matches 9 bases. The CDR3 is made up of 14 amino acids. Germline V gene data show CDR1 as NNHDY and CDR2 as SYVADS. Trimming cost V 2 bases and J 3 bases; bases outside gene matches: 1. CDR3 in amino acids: CASSEGQGQNTLYF. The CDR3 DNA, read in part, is TGTGCCAGCAGTGAGGGACAGGGCCAAAACACCTTGTAC.

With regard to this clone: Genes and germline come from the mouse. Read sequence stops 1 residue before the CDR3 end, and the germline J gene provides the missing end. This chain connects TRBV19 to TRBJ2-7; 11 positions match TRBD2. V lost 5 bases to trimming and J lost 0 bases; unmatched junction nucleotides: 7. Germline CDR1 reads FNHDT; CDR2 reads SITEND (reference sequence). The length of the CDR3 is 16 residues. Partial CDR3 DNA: TGTGCCAGCAGCCAACGACTGGGGGGGGTCTCCTATGAACAGTAC. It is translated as CASSQRLGGVSYEQY. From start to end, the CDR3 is CASSQRLGGVSYEQYF.

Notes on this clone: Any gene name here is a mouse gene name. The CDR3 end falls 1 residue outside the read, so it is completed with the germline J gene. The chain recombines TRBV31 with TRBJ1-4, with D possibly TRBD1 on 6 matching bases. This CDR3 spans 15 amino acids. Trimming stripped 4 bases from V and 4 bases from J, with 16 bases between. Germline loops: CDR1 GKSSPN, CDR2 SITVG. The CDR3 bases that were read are TGTGCCTGGACCCTGAGGGACACCGACAACGAAAGATTATTT. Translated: CAWTLRDTDNERLF. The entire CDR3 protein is CAWTLRDTDNERLFF. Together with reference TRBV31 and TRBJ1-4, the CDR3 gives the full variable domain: AQTIHQWPVAEIKAVGSPLSLGCTIKGKSSPNLYWYWQATGGTLQQLFYSITVGQVESVVQLNLSASRPKDDQFILSTEKLLLSHSGFYLCAWTLRDTDNERLFFGHGTKLSVL.

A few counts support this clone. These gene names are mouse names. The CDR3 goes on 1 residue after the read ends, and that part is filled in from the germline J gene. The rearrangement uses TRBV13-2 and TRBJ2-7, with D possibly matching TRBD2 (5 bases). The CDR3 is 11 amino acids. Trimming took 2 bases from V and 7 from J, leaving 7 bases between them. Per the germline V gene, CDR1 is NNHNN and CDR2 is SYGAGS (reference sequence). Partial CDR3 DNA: TGTGCCAGCGGTGACAGACTGGAACAGTAC. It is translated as CASGDRLEQY. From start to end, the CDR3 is CASGDRLEQYF.

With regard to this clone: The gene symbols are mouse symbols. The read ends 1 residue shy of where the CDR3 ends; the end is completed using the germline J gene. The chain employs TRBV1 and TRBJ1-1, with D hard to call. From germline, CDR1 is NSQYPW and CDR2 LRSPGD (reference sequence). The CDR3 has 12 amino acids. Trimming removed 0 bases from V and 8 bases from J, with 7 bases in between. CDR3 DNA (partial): TGCACCTGCAGTGCAGATTTCAATGAAGTCTTC. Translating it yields CTCSADFNEVF. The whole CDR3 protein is CTCSADFNEVFF.

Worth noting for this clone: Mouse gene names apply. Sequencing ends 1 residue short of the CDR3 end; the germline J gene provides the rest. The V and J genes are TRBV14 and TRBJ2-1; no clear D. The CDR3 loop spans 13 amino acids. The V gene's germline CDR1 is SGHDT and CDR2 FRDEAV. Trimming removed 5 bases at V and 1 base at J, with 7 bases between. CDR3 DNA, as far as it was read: TGTGCCAGCAGCCGCCAAAACTATGCTGAGCAGTTC. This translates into CASSRQNYAEQF. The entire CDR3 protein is CASSRQNYAEQFF. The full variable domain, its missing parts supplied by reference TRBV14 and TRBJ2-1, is EAGVTQSPRYAVLQEGQAVSFWCDPISGHDTLYWYQQPRDQGPQLLVYFRDEAVIDNSQLPSDRFSAVRPKGTNSTLKIQSAKQGDTATYLCASSRQNYAEQFFGPGTRLTVL.

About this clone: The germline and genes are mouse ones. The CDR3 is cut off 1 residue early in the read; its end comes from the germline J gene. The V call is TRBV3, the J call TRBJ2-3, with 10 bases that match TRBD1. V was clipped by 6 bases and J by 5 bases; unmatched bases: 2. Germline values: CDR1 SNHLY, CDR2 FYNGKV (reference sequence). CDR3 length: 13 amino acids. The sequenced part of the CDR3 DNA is TGTGCCAGCAGTGGACAGGGGGGAGAAACGCTGTAT. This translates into CASSGQGGETLY. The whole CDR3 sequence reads CASSGQGGETLYF.

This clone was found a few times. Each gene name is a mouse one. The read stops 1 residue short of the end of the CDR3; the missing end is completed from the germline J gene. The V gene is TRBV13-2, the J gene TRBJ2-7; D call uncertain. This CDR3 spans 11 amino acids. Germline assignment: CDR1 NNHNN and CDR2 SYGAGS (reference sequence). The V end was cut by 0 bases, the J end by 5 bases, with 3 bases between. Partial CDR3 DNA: TGTGCCAGCGGTGATGCTAATGAACAGTAC. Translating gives CASGDANEQY. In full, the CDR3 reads CASGDANEQYF.

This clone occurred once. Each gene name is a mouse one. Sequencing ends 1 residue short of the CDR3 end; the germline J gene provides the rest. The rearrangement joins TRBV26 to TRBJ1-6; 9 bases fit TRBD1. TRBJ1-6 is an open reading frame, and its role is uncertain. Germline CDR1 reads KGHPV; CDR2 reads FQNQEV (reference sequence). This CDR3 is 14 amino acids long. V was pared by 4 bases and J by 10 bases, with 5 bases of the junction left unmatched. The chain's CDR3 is CASSPDRGRSPLYF. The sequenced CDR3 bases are TGTGCCAGCAGTCCGGACAGGGGCAGGTCGCCCCTCTAC.

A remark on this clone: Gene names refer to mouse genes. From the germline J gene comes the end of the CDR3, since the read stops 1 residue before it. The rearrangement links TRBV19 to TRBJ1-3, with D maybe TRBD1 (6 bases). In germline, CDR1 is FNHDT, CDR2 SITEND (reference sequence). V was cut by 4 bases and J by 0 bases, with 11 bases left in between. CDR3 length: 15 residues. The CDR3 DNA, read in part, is TGTGCCAGCAGTCCCGGGACAAATTCTGGAAATACGCTCTAT. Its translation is CASSPGTNSGNTLY. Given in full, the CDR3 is CASSPGTNSGNTLYF.

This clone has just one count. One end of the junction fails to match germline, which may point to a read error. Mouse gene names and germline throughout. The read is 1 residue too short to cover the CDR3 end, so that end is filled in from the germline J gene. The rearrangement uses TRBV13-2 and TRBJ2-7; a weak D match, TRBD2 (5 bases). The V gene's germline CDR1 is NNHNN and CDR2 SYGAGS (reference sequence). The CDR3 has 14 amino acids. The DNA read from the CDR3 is TGTGCCAGCAGTGATGATGGGGTGTCCTATGAACAGTAC. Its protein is CASSDDGVSYEQY. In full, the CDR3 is CASSDDGVSYEQYF.